This T cell receptor beta chain was sequenced for a study of chemoradiotherapy in HPV16-positive cancers. About the research overall: Candidate HPV-specific clones and shared TCR motifs came from a couple of HPV16-positive patients. Study observations and caveats: Candidate HPV-specific clones and E7-related TCR motifs grew in tumor during treatment.

Repeated repertoire sampling spanned the course of chemoradiotherapy. Remarks on this clone: Its specificity is unknown.

The protocol was immunoSEQ multiplex PCR, while the TCRdb copy is restricted to in-frame clones and leaves out a portion. The sample has about 8,900 clones, roughly 78% seen once. The sequence was obtained from a human donor with HPV-associated anogenital cancer. The sample was acquired from a patient who underwent chemoradiotherapy.

This CDR3 is CASSYPSRQGRYEQYF. The CDR3 DNA reads TGTGCCAGCAGTTACCCCTCCCGACAGGGGAGGTACGAGCAGTACTTC. V is TRBV6-6 and J is TRBJ2-7; 8 bases are a match to TRBD1. Germline V gene data show CDR1 as MNHNY and CDR2 as SVGAGI (reference sequence). The junction had 10 bases not matched to a gene; V was cut back by 2 bases and J by 4 bases. CDR3 size: 16 residues.